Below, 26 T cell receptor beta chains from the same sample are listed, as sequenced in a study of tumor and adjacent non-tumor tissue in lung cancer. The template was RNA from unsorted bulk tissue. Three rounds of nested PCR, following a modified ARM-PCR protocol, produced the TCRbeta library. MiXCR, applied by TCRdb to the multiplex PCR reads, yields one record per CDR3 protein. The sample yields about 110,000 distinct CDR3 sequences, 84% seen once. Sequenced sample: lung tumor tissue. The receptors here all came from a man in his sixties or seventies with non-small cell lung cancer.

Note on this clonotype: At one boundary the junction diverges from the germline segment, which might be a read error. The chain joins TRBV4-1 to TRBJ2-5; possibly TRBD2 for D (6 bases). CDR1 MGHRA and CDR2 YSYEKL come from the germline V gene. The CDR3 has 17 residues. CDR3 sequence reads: CASSSGLPLDPQETQYF. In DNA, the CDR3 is TGCGCCAGCAGCTCGGGACTCCCCCTGGATCCACAAGAGACCCAGTATTTC.

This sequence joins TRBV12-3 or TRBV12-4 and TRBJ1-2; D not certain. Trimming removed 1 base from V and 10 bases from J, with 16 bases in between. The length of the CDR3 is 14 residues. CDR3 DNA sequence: TGTGCCAGCAGTTTAGTGGTGAGCTTCCGTGACTACACCTTC. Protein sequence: CASSLVVSFRDYTF.

DNA for the CDR3: TGTGCCAGCAGCTCGGTGGCAATATCCGGGACAGGGGGTAGCGAGCAGTACTTC. Protein product: CASSSVAISGTGGSEQYF. The rearrangement joins TRBV5-5 to TRBJ2-7, with 11 nucleotides matching TRBD1. This CDR3 spans 18 amino acids. Losses at the gene ends were 3 bases for V and 6 bases for J; bases not matched to a gene: 17. CDR1 and CDR2 (germline): SGHKS, YYEKEE (reference sequence).

The CDR3 DNA is TGTACTAGCAGCCTCCTAGTGACTAGCGGGGGCTACAATGAGCAGTTCTTC. Translation: CTSSLLVTSGGYNEQFF. The V gene is TRBV11-3, the J gene TRBJ2-1; 12 bases are shared with TRBD2. From germline, CDR1 is SGHNT and CDR2 YENEEA. CDR3 length equals 17 residues.

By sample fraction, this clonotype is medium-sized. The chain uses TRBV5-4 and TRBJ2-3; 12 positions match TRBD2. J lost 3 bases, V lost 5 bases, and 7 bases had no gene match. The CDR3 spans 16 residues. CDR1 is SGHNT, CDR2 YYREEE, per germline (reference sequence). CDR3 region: CASSPTSGRGTDTQYF. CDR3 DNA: TGTGCCAGCAGTCCGACTAGCGGGAGAGGGACAGATACGCAGTATTTT.

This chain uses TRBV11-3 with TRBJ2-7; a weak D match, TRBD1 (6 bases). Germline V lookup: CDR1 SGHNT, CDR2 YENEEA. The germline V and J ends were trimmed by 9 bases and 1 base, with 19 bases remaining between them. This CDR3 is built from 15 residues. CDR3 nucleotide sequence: TGTGCCAGGAGCCTAACAGGGCATTTTTCCTACGAGCAGTACTTC. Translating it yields CARSLTGHFSYEQYF.

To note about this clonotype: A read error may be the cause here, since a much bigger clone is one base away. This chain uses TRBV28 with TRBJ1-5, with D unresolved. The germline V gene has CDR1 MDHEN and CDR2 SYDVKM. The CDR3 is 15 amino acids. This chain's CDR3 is CVSSLYPRKVQPQHF. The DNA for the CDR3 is TGTGTCAGCAGTTTATACCCCAGGAAAGTTCAGCCCCAGCATTTT.

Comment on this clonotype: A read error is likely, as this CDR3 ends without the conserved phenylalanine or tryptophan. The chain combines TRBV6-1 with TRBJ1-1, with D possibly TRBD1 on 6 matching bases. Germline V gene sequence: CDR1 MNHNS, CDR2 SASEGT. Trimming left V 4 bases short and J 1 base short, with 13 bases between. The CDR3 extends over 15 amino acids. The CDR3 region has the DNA TGTGCCAGCAGTGCCCTTCAGGGGACGAACACTGAAGCTTTCATT. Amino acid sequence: CASSALQGTNTEAFI.

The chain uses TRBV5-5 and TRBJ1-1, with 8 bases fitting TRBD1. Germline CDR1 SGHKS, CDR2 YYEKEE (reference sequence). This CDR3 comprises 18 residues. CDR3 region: CVDSYKPGQGAGMTEAFF. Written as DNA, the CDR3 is TGTGTCGACAGTTACAAGCCGGGGCAGGGGGCGGGTATGACTGAAGCTTTCTTT.

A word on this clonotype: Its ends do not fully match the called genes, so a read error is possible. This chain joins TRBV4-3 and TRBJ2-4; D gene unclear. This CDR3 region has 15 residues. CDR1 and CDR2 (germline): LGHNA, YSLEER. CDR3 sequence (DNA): TGCGCCAGAAGCCAAAAGACGGGTTTCAAAAACATTCGGTACTTC. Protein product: CARSQKTGFKNIRYF.

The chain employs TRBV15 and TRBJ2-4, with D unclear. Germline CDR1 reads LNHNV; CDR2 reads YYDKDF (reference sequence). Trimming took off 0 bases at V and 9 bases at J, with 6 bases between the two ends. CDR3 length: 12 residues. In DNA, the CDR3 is TGTGCCACCAGCAGAGATATGGGCATTCAGTACTTC. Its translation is CATSRDMGIQYF.

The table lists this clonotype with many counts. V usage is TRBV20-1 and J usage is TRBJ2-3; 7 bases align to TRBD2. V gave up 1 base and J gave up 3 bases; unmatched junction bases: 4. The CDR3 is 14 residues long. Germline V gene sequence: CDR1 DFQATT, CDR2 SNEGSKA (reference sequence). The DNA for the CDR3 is TGCAGTGCTAGAGGGCGTAGCGGGACAGATACGCAGTATTTT. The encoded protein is CSARGRSGTDTQYF.

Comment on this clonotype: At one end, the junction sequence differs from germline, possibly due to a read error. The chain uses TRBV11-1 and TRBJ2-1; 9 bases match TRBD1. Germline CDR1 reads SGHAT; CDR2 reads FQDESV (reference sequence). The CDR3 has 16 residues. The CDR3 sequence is CASSSRPGQGPLEQLF. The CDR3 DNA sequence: TGTGCCAGCAGTTCCCGGCCGGGACAGGGTCCACTTGAGCAGCTCTTC.

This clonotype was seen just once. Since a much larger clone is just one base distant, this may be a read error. CDR3 bases: TGTGCCAGCAGCGCCGTCGCGACCGGGGATCTGTTTTTT. Amino acid sequence: CASSAVATGDLFF. The chain carries TRBV7-9 and TRBJ2-2; D may be TRBD2 (5 bases). Germline lookup yields CDR1 SEHNR and CDR2 FQNEAQ (reference sequence). CDR3 length: 13 amino acids. Based on the CDR3 plus reference TRBV7-9 and TRBJ2-2, the full variable domain is DTGVSQNPRHKITKRGQNVTFRCDPISEHNRLYWYRQTLGQGPEFLTYFQNEAQLEKSRLLSDRFSAERPKGSFSTLEIQRTEQGDSAMYLCASSAVATGDLFFGEGSRLTVL.

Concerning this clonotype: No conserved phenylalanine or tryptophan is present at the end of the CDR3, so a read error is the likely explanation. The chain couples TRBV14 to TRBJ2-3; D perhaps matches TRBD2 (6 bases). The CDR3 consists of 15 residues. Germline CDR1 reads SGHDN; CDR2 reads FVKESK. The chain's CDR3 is CASTRDSDATDKQYS. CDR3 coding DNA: TGTGCCAGCACCAGGGACTCCGATGCCACAGATAAGCAGTATTCT.

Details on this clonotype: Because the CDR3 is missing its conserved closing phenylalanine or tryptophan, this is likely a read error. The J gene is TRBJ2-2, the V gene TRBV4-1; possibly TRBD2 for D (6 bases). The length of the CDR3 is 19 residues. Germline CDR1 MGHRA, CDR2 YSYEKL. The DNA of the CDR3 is TGCGCCAGTAGCCAAGTTTCATTTGGGGCGGGATCAGTCACCGGGGAGCTGTTTATT. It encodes CASSQVSFGAGSVTGELFI.

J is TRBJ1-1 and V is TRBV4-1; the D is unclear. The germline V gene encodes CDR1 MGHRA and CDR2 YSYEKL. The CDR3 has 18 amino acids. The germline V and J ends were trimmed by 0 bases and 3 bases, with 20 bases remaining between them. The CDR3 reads CASSQDGDGRMQYTEAFF. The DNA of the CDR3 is TGCGCCAGCAGCCAAGACGGTGACGGCAGGATGCAATACACTGAAGCTTTCTTT.

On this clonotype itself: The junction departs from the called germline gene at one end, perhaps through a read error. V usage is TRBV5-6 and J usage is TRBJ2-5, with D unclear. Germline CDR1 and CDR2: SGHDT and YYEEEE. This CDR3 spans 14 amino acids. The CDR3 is CASSLKLVQETQHF. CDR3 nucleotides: TGTGCCAGCAGCCTAAAACTCGTACAAGAGACCCAGCACTTC.

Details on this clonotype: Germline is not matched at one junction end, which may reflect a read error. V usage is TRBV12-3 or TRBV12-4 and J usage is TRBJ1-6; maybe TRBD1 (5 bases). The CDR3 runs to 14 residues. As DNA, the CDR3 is TGTGCCAGCAGTCGGACAATCTATAGTTCACCCCTCCAATTT. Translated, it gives CASSRTIYSSPLQF.

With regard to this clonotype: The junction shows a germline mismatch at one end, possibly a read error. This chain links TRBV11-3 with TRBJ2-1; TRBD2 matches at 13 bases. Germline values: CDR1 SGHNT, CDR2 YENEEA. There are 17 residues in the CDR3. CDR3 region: CVSSLLRTSGGYNEQLF. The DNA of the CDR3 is TGTGTCAGCAGCCTCCTAAGGACTAGCGGGGGCTACAATGAGCAGTTATTC.

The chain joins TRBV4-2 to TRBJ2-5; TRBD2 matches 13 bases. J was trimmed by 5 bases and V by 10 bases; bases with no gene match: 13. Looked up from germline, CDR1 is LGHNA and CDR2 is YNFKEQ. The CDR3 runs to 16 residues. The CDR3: CATNQGTSGMAETQYF. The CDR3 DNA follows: TGTGCCACCAACCAAGGGACTAGCGGGATGGCGGAGACCCAGTACTTC.

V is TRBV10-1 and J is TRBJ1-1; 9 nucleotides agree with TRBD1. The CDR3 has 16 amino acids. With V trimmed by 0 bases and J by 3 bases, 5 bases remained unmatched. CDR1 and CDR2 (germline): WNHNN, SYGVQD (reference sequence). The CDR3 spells CASSESMGQGHTEAFF. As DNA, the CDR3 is TGCGCCAGCAGTGAGTCGATGGGACAGGGACACACTGAAGCTTTCTTT.

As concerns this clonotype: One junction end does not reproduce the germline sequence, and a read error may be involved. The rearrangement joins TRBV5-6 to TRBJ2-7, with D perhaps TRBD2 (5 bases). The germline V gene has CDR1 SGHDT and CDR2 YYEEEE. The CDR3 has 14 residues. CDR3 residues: CVSSPGGWSYEQHF. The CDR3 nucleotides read TGTGTCAGCAGCCCGGGCGGGTGGTCCTACGAACAGCACTTC.

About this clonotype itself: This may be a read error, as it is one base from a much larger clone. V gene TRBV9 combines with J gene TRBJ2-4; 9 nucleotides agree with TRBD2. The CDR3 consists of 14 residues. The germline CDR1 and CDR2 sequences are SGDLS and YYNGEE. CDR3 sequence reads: CANSPQIAGDIQYF. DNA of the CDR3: TGTGCCAACAGCCCACAGATAGCGGGGGACATTCAGTACTTC.

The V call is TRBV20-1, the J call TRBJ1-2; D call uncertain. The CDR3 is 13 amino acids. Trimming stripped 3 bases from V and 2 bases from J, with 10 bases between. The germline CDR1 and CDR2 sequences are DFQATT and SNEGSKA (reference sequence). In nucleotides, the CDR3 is TGCAGTGCTAGCAACACCGGAAACTATGGCTACACCTTC. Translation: CSASNTGNYGYTF.

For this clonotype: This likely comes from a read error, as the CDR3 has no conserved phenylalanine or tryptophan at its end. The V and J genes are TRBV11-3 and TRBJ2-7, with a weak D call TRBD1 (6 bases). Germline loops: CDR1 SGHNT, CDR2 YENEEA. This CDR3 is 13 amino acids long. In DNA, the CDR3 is TGTGCCAGCAACCTGACAGGAGCCTATGAGCAGTACTCC. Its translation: CASNLTGAYEQYS.